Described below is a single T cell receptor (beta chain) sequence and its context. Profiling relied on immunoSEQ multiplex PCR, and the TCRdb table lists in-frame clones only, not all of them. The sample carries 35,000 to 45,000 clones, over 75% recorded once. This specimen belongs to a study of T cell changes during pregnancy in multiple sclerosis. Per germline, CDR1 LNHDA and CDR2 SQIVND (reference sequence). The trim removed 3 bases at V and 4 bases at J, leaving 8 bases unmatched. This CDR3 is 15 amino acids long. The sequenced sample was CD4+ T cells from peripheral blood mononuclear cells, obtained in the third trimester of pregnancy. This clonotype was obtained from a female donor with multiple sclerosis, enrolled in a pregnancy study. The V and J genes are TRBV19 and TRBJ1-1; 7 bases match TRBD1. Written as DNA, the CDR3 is TGTGCCAGTAGTATCCGGACAGGCACGGGCACTGAAGCTTTCTTT. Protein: CASSIRTGTGTEAFF. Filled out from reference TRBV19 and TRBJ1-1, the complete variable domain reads DGGITQSPKYLFRKEGQNVTLSCEQNLNHDAMYWYRQDPGQGLRLIYYSQIVNDFQKGDIAEGYSVSREKKESFPLTVTSAQKNPTAFYLCASSIRTGTGTEAFFGQGTRLTVV.